The 5 T cell receptor beta chains below were found in one sample sequenced in a study of OX40 agonist ivuxolimab in advanced cancers. The library was made by the immunoSEQ multiplex PCR assay. TCRdb retrieved this table from immuneACCESS and kept in-frame rearrangements only. Not all clones are present; in checked studies, unresolved V genes account for under half, and no reason is known for the remainder. The sample has tens of thousands of clones on record, about 91% of them singletons. The biggest ten clones account for more than 5.5% of the sample. Here the sequenced sample was CD4+ or CD8+ T cells sorted from blood, taken in a trial of the OX40 agonist ivuxolimab. All receptors derive from an adult with an advanced solid tumor such as melanoma, head and neck, liver or kidney cancer.

This clone was seen just once. The rearrangement joins TRBV5-1 to TRBJ2-1, with 12 bases fitting TRBD2. Trimming took 0 bases from V and 7 from J; bases not matched to a gene: 2. The CDR3 extends over 15 amino acids. Germline values: CDR1 SGHRS, CDR2 YFSETQ. The CDR3 here is CASSLGLAGENEQFF. The CDR3 nucleotides are TGCGCCAGCAGCTTGGGACTAGCGGGGGAGAATGAGCAGTTCTTC.

This chain links TRBV7-2 with TRBJ1-2, with 8 nucleotides matching TRBD1. The germline V gene has CDR1 SGHTA and CDR2 FQGNSA. The CDR3 runs to 13 residues. The V segment lost 5 bases and the J segment 8 bases; nucleotides outside the gene matches: 7. CDR3 bases: TGTGCCAGCAGCCCGCGGACAGGGAAAGGCTACACCTTC. It specifies CASSPRTGKGYTF.

The chain has TRBV19 and TRBJ2-7, with TRBD2 matching 11 bases. Germline V lookup: CDR1 LNHDA, CDR2 SQIVND (reference sequence). This CDR3 comprises 12 residues. V lost 8 bases to trimming and J lost 3 bases; unmatched junction nucleotides: 0. The CDR3, as DNA: TGTGCCAGTGGGACTAGCGGCTACGAGCAGTACTTC. It codes for CASGTSGYEQYF.

The chain uses TRBV5-1 and TRBJ2-5, with TRBD1 identical over 9 bases. Germline CDR1 reads SGHRS; CDR2 reads YFSETQ. With V trimmed by 3 bases and J by 5 bases, 5 bases remained unmatched. The CDR3 length is 14 residues. CDR3 coding DNA: TGCGCCAGCAGCTCCTCCGGGACAGGGGAGACCCAGTACTTC. As protein: CASSSSGTGETQYF.

This chain connects TRBV5-6 to TRBJ2-3; 7 bases match TRBD1. The J segment lost 0 bases and the V segment lost 4 bases, leaving 5 bases of the junction unmatched. CDR1 and CDR2 from the germline V gene are SGHDT and YYEEEE. This CDR3 is 15 amino acids long. CDR3 residues: CASSGKQGSTDTQYF. DNA of the CDR3: TGTGCCAGCAGCGGAAAACAGGGGAGCACAGATACGCAGTATTTT.